Following are 24 T cell receptor beta chains from one sample sequenced in a study of shared clonotypes between healthy human individuals. Libraries were prepared by immunoSEQ multiplex PCR; TCRdb keeps only in-frame clonotypes and omits some of them. The sample lists about 2.1 million clones, around 93% occurring once. It was CD45RO-negative cells, positively selected for CCR7, that made up naive CD8 cells, with terminally differentiated effector memory CD45RA+ cells excluded. The sample consisted of naive CD8+ T cells from PBMCs. The receptors originated from a man aged 18-30 years in good health. Some clones in this sample may be carry-over from other donors' samples.

The chain recombines TRBV29-1 with TRBJ2-5; D uncertain. TRBJ2-7 matches the DNA end more closely, so the J call is doubtful. CDR3 size: 13 residues. Per germline, CDR1 SQVTM and CDR2 ANQGSEA. CDR3 in DNA: TGCAGCGTTTTATCGACCCTCCACTACGAGCAGTACTTC. Translation gives CSVLSTLHYEQYF.

The gene calls are TRBV29-1 and TRBJ2-7; unclear D gene. Trimming took 2 bases from V and 0 from J, leaving 8 bases between them. Germline CDR1 and CDR2: SQVTM and ANQGSEA. The CDR3 is made up of 13 amino acids. This CDR3 is CSVETSASYEQYF. The CDR3, as DNA: TGCAGCGTTGAAACGTCAGCCTCCTACGAGCAGTACTTC.

The chain links TRBV27 to TRBJ2-5; TRBD2 matches at 7 bases. This CDR3 spans 18 amino acids. Looked up from germline, CDR1 is MNHEY and CDR2 is SMNVEV (reference sequence). J lost 3 bases, V lost 2 bases, and 15 bases had no gene match. CDR3 nucleotide sequence: TGTGCCAGCAGTTTACGAGGCATTCTTGGACTAGAGAAAGAGACCCAGTACTTC. Amino acids: CASSLRGILGLEKETQYF.

V is TRBV9 and J is TRBJ2-7; D unresolved. CDR1 is SGDLS, CDR2 YYNGEE, per germline. The CDR3 runs to 14 residues. Trimming took 2 bases from V and 3 from J, leaving 12 bases between them. CDR3 protein: CASSVGERNYEQYF. In DNA, the CDR3 is TGTGCCAGCAGCGTGGGTGAGCGCAACTACGAGCAGTACTTC. Full variable domain (remainder filled in from reference TRBV9 and TRBJ2-7): DSGVTQTPKHLITATGQRVTLRCSPRSGDLSVYWYQQSLDQGLQFLIQYYNGEERAKGNILERFSAQQFPDLHSELNLSSLELGDSALYFCASSVGERNYEQYFGPGTRLTVT.

This clone was counted between two and nine times. The genes are TRBV27 and TRBJ1-5; D gene ambiguous. CDR1 and CDR2 from the germline V gene are MNHEY and SMNVEV (reference sequence). The CDR3 length is 14 residues. Trimming shortened V by 4 bases and J by 4 bases, and 11 bases separated the two germline ends. In nucleotides, the CDR3 is TGTGCCAGCAGTTCTAGTGAGTCAAATCAGCCCCAGCATTTT. This encodes CASSSSESNQPQHF.

The chain is built from TRBV19 and TRBJ2-7; 7 bases align to TRBD2. The CDR3 has 15 amino acids. Per germline, CDR1 LNHDA and CDR2 SQIVND (reference sequence). The V and J ends lost 5 bases and 3 bases, in that order; junction bases with no gene match: 10. The CDR3 DNA reads TGTGCCAGTAGTTTTCGGCCTAGCGGTTACTACGAGCAGTACTTC. Translation gives CASSFRPSGYYEQYF.

This chain uses TRBV7-2 with TRBJ2-3, with D possibly TRBD2 on 5 matching bases. V lost 0 bases to trimming and J lost 1 base, with 11 bases between them. This CDR3 contains 16 residues. The germline gives CDR1 SGHTA, CDR2 FQGNSA. The CDR3 DNA follows: TGTGCCAGCAGCTTAGCCCGAGGGATTGGCACAGATACGCAGTATTTT. Its protein is CASSLARGIGTDTQYF.

The rearrangement uses TRBV28 and TRBJ1-1; maybe TRBD1 (5 bases). CDR3 length equals 14 residues. Trimming left V 8 bases short and J 0 bases short, with 13 bases between. CDR1 is MDHEN, CDR2 SYDVKM, per germline. CDR3 loop: CASLQGPMNTEAFF. The CDR3 region has the DNA TGTGCCAGCCTCCAGGGCCCCATGAACACTGAAGCTTTCTTT.

The chain recombines TRBV28 with TRBJ2-5, with 7 bases matching TRBD2. This CDR3 contains 16 residues. Trimming at V came to 6 bases and at J to 1 base, leaving 11 bases not matched to a gene. The germline gives CDR1 MDHEN, CDR2 SYDVKM. CDR3 coding DNA: TGTGCCAGCAGCTACCTAGCGGATAAGGCCCAAGAGACCCAGTACTTC. It codes for CASSYLADKAQETQYF.

The J gene is TRBJ2-2, the V gene TRBV5-8; tentative D call: TRBD2 (5 bases). Germline V gene sequence: CDR1 SGHTS, CDR2 YDEGEE. The CDR3 extends over 13 amino acids. V lost 4 bases and J lost 4, with 8 bases in between. The CDR3 region is CASSQRATGELFF. The DNA for the CDR3 is TGTGCCAGCAGCCAGAGGGCCACCGGGGAGCTGTTTTTT.

This chain connects TRBV7-9 to TRBJ1-2; the D gene is possibly TRBD1 (6 bases). In germline, CDR1 is SEHNR, CDR2 FQNEAQ (reference sequence). Trimming took off 0 bases at V and 7 bases at J, with 15 bases between the two ends. The CDR3 runs to 15 residues. CDR3 protein: CASSLANRVGSGYTF. CDR3 coding DNA: TGTGCCAGCAGCTTAGCGAACAGGGTTGGCTCTGGCTACACCTTC.

The V call is TRBV25-1, the J call TRBJ2-3; D might be TRBD2 (5 bases). The CDR3 totals 15 residues. Per the germline V gene, CDR1 is MGHDK and CDR2 is SYGVNS. Trimming cost V 3 bases and J 2 bases, with 12 bases left between them. In nucleotides, the CDR3 is TGTGCCAGCAGTGATCCGCGTAGCGTCACAGATACGCAGTATTTT. Translated, it gives CASSDPRSVTDTQYF.

The chain joins TRBV30 to TRBJ2-7; no clear D. V shed 0 bases and J shed 3 bases, with 12 bases lying between them. This CDR3 is built from 14 residues. Germline V gene lookup returns CDR1 GTSNPN and CDR2 SVGIG (reference sequence). This chain's CDR3 is CAWSVHYDDYEQYF. The CDR3 DNA reads TGTGCCTGGAGTGTACATTACGATGACTACGAGCAGTACTTC. Using reference TRBV30 and TRBJ2-7 for the parts outside the CDR3, the full variable domain is SQTIHQWPATLVQPVGSPLSLECTVEGTSNPNLYWYRQAAGRGLQLLFYSVGIGQISSEVPQNLSASRPQDRQFILSSKKLLLSDSGFYLCAWSVHYDDYEQYFGPGTRLTVT.

In DNA form, the CDR3 reads TGTGCCAGCAGCTTAGGGGGCAGCGGCTCTTGGTTCGAGCAGTACTTC. This codes for CASSLGGSGSWFEQYF. The chain couples TRBV7-9 to TRBJ2-7; perhaps D is TRBD1 or TRBD2 (5 bases each). The V gene's germline CDR1 is SEHNR and CDR2 FQNEAQ (reference sequence). With 1 base removed from V and 6 bases from J, the gap between germline ends came to 19 bases. This CDR3 comprises 16 residues.

The chain combines TRBV7-6 with TRBJ1-5; no firm D call. V lost 5 bases and J 2 bases, leaving 10 bases between the germline ends. There are 14 residues in the CDR3. Per germline, CDR1 SGHVS and CDR2 FNYEAQ. This chain's CDR3 is CASSPILGNQPQHF. Written as DNA, the CDR3 is TGTGCCAGCAGCCCAATCTTGGGCAATCAGCCCCAGCATTTT.

This clone was recorded many times. This sample includes further DNA sequences coding for the same CDR3. The rearrangement joins TRBV9 to TRBJ1-5; 7 bases match TRBD1. CDR3 length: 15 amino acids. With V trimmed by 1 base and J by 1 base, 2 bases remained unmatched. Per the germline V gene, CDR1 is SGDLS and CDR2 is YYNGEE. CDR3 in amino acids: CASSVTGESNQPQHF. The CDR3 DNA follows: TGTGCCAGCAGCGTAACAGGGGAGAGCAATCAGCCCCAGCATTTT.

V and J are TRBV27 and TRBJ1-2, with no clear D. Germline CDR1 MNHEY, CDR2 SMNVEV (reference sequence). This CDR3 contains 15 residues. Trimming cost V 3 bases and J 4 bases, with 15 bases left between them. CDR3 nucleotides: TGTGCCAGCAGTTTCGGCGATCCGAGTTTCTATGGCTACACCTTC. Translated: CASSFGDPSFYGYTF.

The chain joins TRBV10-3 to TRBJ1-2; 9 nucleotides line up with TRBD1. Germline V CDR1 and CDR2: ENHRY, SYGVKD. The CDR3 is 15 amino acids. The ends lost 2 bases at V and 2 bases at J; junction bases unmatched: 3. DNA of the CDR3: TGTGCCATCAGTGAGCGACAGGGGGGGAACTATGGCTACACCTTC. Protein: CAISERQGGNYGYTF.

This chain connects TRBV6-6 to TRBJ2-5; maybe TRBD2 (5 bases). Germline V gene data show CDR1 as MNHNY and CDR2 as SVGAGI (reference sequence). This CDR3 is 14 amino acids long. With 2 bases removed from V and 2 bases from J, the gap between germline ends came to 9 bases. The CDR3 DNA reads as TGTGCCAGCAGTTACCGGAGGAATCAAGAGACCCAGTACTTC. Amino acid sequence: CASSYRRNQETQYF.

The V call is TRBV7-6, the J call TRBJ2-7; possible D gene TRBD2, 5 bases. Germline V gene sequence: CDR1 SGHVS, CDR2 FNYEAQ. Trimming took off 3 bases at V and 6 bases at J, with 12 bases between the two ends. CDR3 length equals 13 residues. The CDR3 sequence is CASSFGTGFEQYF. CDR3 in DNA: TGTGCCAGCAGCTTTGGTACGGGGTTCGAGCAGTACTTC.

The V and J genes are TRBV11-2 and TRBJ1-1, with D possibly TRBD1 on 5 matching bases. The ends were cut back, 10 bases at V and 6 bases at J, with 24 bases in the middle. CDR3 length: 15 amino acids. Germline CDR1 and CDR2: SGHAT and FQNNGV. In DNA form, the CDR3 reads TGTGCCATCGGACGGGGACGCCTCATGGAGGCTGAAGCTTTCTTT. Translating it yields CAIGRGRLMEAEAFF.

This clone was detected only once. The chain carries TRBV27 and TRBJ2-1; 7 bases line up with TRBD2. The CDR3 sequence is 13 residues long. J lost 3 bases, V lost 7 bases, and 3 bases had no gene match. In germline, CDR1 is MNHEY, CDR2 SMNVEV (reference sequence). CDR3 residues: CASTRTSYNEQFF. The CDR3 DNA reads TGTGCCAGCACCAGGACTAGCTACAATGAGCAGTTCTTC.

This chain uses TRBV4-1 with TRBJ2-7; D gene uncertain. Germline CDR1 is MGHRA and CDR2 is YSYEKL. CDR3 length: 14 amino acids. The V end was cut by 1 base, the J end by 0 bases, with 7 bases between. As DNA, the CDR3 is TGCGCCAGCAGCCAAGCGGAGTCCTCCTACGAGCAGTACTTC. Amino acids: CASSQAESSYEQYF.

The chain carries TRBV27 and TRBJ2-7; 8 nucleotides agree with TRBD2. Germline V CDR1 and CDR2: MNHEY, SMNVEV (reference sequence). V gave up 7 bases and J gave up 6 bases; unmatched junction bases: 17. This CDR3 has 16 amino acids. The CDR3 sequence is CASKRSLGTGGFEQYF. The CDR3 nucleotides are TGTGCCAGCAAGCGCTCTTTAGGAACGGGGGGGTTCGAGCAGTACTTC.